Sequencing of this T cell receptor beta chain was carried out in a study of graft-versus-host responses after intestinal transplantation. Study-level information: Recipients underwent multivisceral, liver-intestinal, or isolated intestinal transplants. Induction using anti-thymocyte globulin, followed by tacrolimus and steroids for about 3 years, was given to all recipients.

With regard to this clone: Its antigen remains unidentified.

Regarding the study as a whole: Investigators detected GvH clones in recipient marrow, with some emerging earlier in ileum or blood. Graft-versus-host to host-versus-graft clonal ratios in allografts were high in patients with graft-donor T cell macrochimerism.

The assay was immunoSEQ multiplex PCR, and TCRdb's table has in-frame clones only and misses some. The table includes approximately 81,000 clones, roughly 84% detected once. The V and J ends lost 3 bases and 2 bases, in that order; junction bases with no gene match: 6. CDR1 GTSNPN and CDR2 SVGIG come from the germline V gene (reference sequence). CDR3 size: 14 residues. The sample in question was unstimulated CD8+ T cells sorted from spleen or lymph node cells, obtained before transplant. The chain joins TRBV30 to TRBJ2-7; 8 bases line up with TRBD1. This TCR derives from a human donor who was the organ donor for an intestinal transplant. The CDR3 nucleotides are TGTGCCTGGAGAACCGGGACAGGAGCCTACGAGCAGTACTTC. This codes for CAWRTGTGAYEQYF.